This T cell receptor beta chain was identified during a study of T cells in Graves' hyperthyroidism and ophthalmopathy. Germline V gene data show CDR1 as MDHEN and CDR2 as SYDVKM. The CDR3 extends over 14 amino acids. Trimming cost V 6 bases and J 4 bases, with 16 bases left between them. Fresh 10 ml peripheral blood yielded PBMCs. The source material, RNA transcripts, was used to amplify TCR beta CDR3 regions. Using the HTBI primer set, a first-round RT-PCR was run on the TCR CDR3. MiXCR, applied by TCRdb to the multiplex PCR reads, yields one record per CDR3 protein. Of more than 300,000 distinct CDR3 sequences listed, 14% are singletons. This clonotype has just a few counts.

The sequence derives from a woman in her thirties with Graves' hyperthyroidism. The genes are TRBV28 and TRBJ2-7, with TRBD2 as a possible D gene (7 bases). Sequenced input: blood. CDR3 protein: CASSPQGGRYEQYF. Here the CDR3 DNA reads TGTGCCAGCAGCCCACAGGGAGGGAGATACGAGCAGTACTTC.